This T cell receptor (beta chain) is from a study of T cell responses to AZD1222 COVID-19 vaccine. The study's findings and limits: Among those given AZD1222, only five or six were seropositive at baseline. Compared with day 0, the breadth and depth of the Spike-specific TCR repertoire rose significantly after two doses of AZD1222. Repertoires were sampled only after the peak T cell response. Donors were largely white British and mainly female; clonal diversity was possibly underestimated.

Clones were read by immunoSEQ multiplex PCR, and TCRdb kept only the in-frame ones, dropping some. The sample carries approximately 150,000 clones, 90% to 95% recorded once. Comment on this clone: Its antigen is undetermined.

CDR1 is SEHNR and CDR2 is FQNEAQ in the germline V gene (reference sequence). The V and J ends lost 5 bases and 4 bases, in that order; junction bases with no gene match: 9. The CDR3 consists of 16 residues. The chain combines TRBV7-9 with TRBJ2-7; TRBD2 aligns across 12 bases. Sequencing used peripheral blood, obtained on day 0 of AZD1222 vaccination. The sequence came from an adult in good health. CDR3 sequence reads: CASSGRLAGVGYEQYF. The CDR3 DNA follows: TGTGCCAGCAGCGGGCGACTAGCGGGAGTCGGATACGAGCAGTACTTC.